Listed below are T cell receptor beta chains from one sample, sequenced in a study of radiotherapy plus CTLA-4 blockade in lung cancer. Repertoires were generated with immunoSEQ multiplex PCR, while TCRdb's copy carries only in-frame clones and drops some. The sample lists roughly 85,000 clones; 85% to 90% were seen once. The sequenced sample was peripheral blood, obtained from a patient treated with radiotherapy plus ipilimumab. Source of these receptors: a human donor with non-small cell lung cancer that progressed on radiotherapy plus ipilimumab. Each CDR3 is given with its conserved first and last residue. The D gene is left open where the match is weak. Some rows mark clone size as missing; the rest say once, few, many or name a class of expanded clone.

CDR3nt: TGTGCCAGCAGTTCCGTGGTCGGGGAGCTGTTTTTT
CDR3aa: CASSSVVGELFF
j_gene: TRBJ2-2
abundance: .
v_gene: TRBV6-5
d_gene: .

CDR3nt: TGCGCCAGCAGCTTGTGGGAGAACACTGAAGCTTTCTTT
CDR3aa: CASSLWENTEAFF
j_gene: TRBJ1-1
abundance: .
v_gene: TRBV5-1
d_gene: .

CDR3nt: TGTGCCAGCAGCTTAGACTCTATGGGGGACATTCAGTACTTC
CDR3aa: CASSLDSMGDIQYF
j_gene: TRBJ2-4
abundance: .
v_gene: TRBV7-9
d_gene: .

CDR3nt: TGTGCCAGCAGCAAGCGGGGGGAAAGTCAGCCCCAGCATTTT
CDR3aa: CASSKRGESQPQHF
j_gene: TRBJ1-5
abundance: .
v_gene: TRBV21-1
d_gene: .

CDR3nt: TGTGCCATCAGTTCAGACCGTTTCTACGAGCAGTACTTC
CDR3aa: CAISSDRFYEQYF
j_gene: TRBJ2-7
abundance: .
v_gene: TRBV10-3
d_gene: .

CDR3nt: TGTGCCAGCTCACCTTGGGCGGATGGCTACACCTTC
CDR3aa: CASSPWADGYTF
j_gene: TRBJ1-2
abundance: .
v_gene: TRBV18
d_gene: .

CDR3nt: TGTGCCAGCAGTTTCGATGGAATGAACACTGAAGCTTTCTTT
CDR3aa: CASSFDGMNTEAFF
j_gene: TRBJ1-1
abundance: .
v_gene: TRBV27
d_gene: .

CDR3nt: TGTGCCAGCAGCAGACAGGCTGGAACCCTCCACGAGCAGTACTTC
CDR3aa: CASSRQAGTLHEQYF
j_gene: TRBJ2-7
abundance: once
v_gene: TRBV28
d_gene: .

CDR3nt: TGTGCCAGCAGTTACTCGAGCGGGGGTTGGGCAGATACGCAGTATTTT
CDR3aa: CASSYSSGGWADTQYF
j_gene: TRBJ2-3
abundance: .
v_gene: TRBV6-6
d_gene: TRBD2

CDR3nt: TGTGCCAGCAGCTTAGCACGCCAGCTTTACAATGAGCAGTTCTTC
CDR3aa: CASSLARQLYNEQFF
j_gene: TRBJ2-1
abundance: .
v_gene: TRBV7-6
d_gene: .

CDR3nt: TGTGCCAGCAGCCTGGCCGGGACAGGGCAAGAGACCCAGTACTTC
CDR3aa: CASSLAGTGQETQYF
j_gene: TRBJ2-5
abundance: .
v_gene: TRBV28
d_gene: TRBD1

CDR3nt: TGTGCCAGCAGCTTAGTGGTAGCGGGAGACCGTAATGAGCAGTTCTTC
CDR3aa: CASSLVVAGDRNEQFF
j_gene: TRBJ2-1
abundance: few
v_gene: TRBV11-3
d_gene: TRBD2

CDR3nt: TGCGCCAGCAGCCAGGACAGGGGGCGCCCCTACGAGCAGTACTTC
CDR3aa: CASSQDRGRPYEQYF
j_gene: TRBJ2-7
abundance: .
v_gene: TRBV4-3
d_gene: TRBD1

CDR3nt: TGTGCCAGCAGTGCTTCACAGGGGGCGACCTACGAGCAGTACTTC
CDR3aa: CASSASQGATYEQYF
j_gene: TRBJ2-7
abundance: few
v_gene: TRBV2
d_gene: TRBD1

CDR3nt: TGTGCCAGCAGCTTAGAGGGGCGCGGGGGAGACTATGGCTACACCTTC
CDR3aa: CASSLEGRGGDYGYTF
j_gene: TRBJ1-2
abundance: few
v_gene: TRBV11-3
d_gene: .

CDR3nt: TGCGCCAGCAGCCGAAACCCGACAGGGCCTGCAACTAATGAAAAACTGTTTTTT
CDR3aa: CASSRNPTGPATNEKLFF
j_gene: TRBJ1-4
abundance: .
v_gene: TRBV5-1
d_gene: TRBD1

CDR3nt: TGTGCCAGCAGTCCCCCTAGCGGACCTAGCACAGATACGCAGTATTTT
CDR3aa: CASSPPSGPSTDTQYF
j_gene: TRBJ2-3
abundance: .
v_gene: TRBV2
d_gene: TRBD2

CDR3nt: TGTGCCAGCAGCCCCCCCGGGGGCCCAAGAAGTTTT
CDR3aa: CASSPPGGPRSF
j_gene: TRBJ1-4
abundance: .
v_gene: TRBV6-8
d_gene: .

CDR3nt: TGTGCCAGCAGCAAACCTAGCGGGACAGATACGCAGTATTTT
CDR3aa: CASSKPSGTDTQYF
j_gene: TRBJ2-3
abundance: .
v_gene: TRBV7-9
d_gene: TRBD2

CDR3nt: TGTGCCAGCGGGGGAGGGTCGACAGATACGCAGTATTTT
CDR3aa: CASGGGSTDTQYF
j_gene: TRBJ2-3
abundance: .
v_gene: TRBV27
d_gene: TRBD2

CDR3nt: TGCGCCAGCAGCTCGGCCCTTGGCGGCGGGGAGACCCAGTACTTC
CDR3aa: CASSSALGGGETQYF
j_gene: TRBJ2-5
abundance: .
v_gene: TRBV5-1
d_gene: .

CDR3nt: TGTGCCAGCTCACCCGATAGACCAGATACGCAGTATTTT
CDR3aa: CASSPDRPDTQYF
j_gene: TRBJ2-3
abundance: .
v_gene: TRBV18
d_gene: .

CDR3nt: TGTGCCAGCAGTTTGGCGGGACCCTCCTACGAGCAGTACTTC
CDR3aa: CASSLAGPSYEQYF
j_gene: TRBJ2-7
abundance: .
v_gene: TRBV27
d_gene: .

CDR3nt: TGCGCCAGCAGCCCAGGACAGAATACGCAGTATTTT
CDR3aa: CASSPGQNTQYF
j_gene: TRBJ2-3
abundance: .
v_gene: TRBV5-1
d_gene: .

CDR3nt: TGCGCCAGCAGCCCAGGACAGGGCGCAACTAATGAAAAACTGTTTTTT
CDR3aa: CASSPGQGATNEKLFF
j_gene: TRBJ1-4
abundance: .
v_gene: TRBV10-2
d_gene: TRBD1

CDR3nt: TGTGCCAGCAGCTCCGATAGCGGGGGGCTCTATTTT
CDR3aa: CASSSDSGGLYF
j_gene: TRBJ2-3
abundance: .
v_gene: TRBV11-2
d_gene: TRBD2

CDR3nt: TGTGCCAGCAGAGACAGGGACGTAGCCAAAAACATTCAGTACTTC
CDR3aa: CASRDRDVAKNIQYF
j_gene: TRBJ2-4
abundance: .
v_gene: TRBV27
d_gene: TRBD1

CDR3nt: TGTGCCAGCTCACTCCAAACAGGGGGAACCCTCTCCTACAATGAGCAGTTCTTC
CDR3aa: CASSLQTGGTLSYNEQFF
j_gene: TRBJ2-1
abundance: .
v_gene: TRBV18
d_gene: TRBD1

CDR3nt: TGTGCCAGCAGTACTACAGGGAGTCGCGGCTACACCTTC
CDR3aa: CASSTTGSRGYTF
j_gene: TRBJ1-2
abundance: .
v_gene: TRBV28
d_gene: .

CDR3nt: TGTGCCAGCAGTCCCGACAGCTACGAGCAGTACTTC
CDR3aa: CASSPDSYEQYF
j_gene: TRBJ2-7
abundance: .
v_gene: TRBV28
d_gene: .

CDR3nt: TGCGCCAGCAGCACCCAGGGGGCACCTAATGAAAAACTGTTTTTT
CDR3aa: CASSTQGAPNEKLFF
j_gene: TRBJ1-4
abundance: once
v_gene: TRBV5-1
d_gene: TRBD1

CDR3nt: TGTGCCAGCAGTCAGGGGCAGCTCGGAAACACCATATATTTT
CDR3aa: CASSQGQLGNTIYF
j_gene: TRBJ1-3
abundance: .
v_gene: TRBV27
d_gene: .

CDR3nt: TGTGCCAGCAGACCCTCAGGGGGGCTATCCTACGAGCAGTACTTC
CDR3aa: CASRPSGGLSYEQYF
j_gene: TRBJ2-7
abundance: .
v_gene: TRBV6-6
d_gene: .

CDR3nt: TGCAGCGCCTCCCGTGGGGAAAGTTTAGGGTCCTACAATGAGCAGTTCTTC
CDR3aa: CSASRGESLGSYNEQFF
j_gene: TRBJ2-1
abundance: once
v_gene: TRBV29-1
d_gene: .

CDR3nt: TGTGCCATCAGAGCCGGAGGGGGCGCTGGCAATCAGCCCCAGCATTTT
CDR3aa: CAIRAGGGAGNQPQHF
j_gene: TRBJ1-5
abundance: .
v_gene: TRBV10-3
d_gene: TRBD1

CDR3nt: TGTGCCAGCTCACCACCTCAGGGGAGGGAGGATACGCAGTATTTT
CDR3aa: CASSPPQGREDTQYF
j_gene: TRBJ2-3
abundance: .
v_gene: TRBV18
d_gene: .

CDR3nt: TGTGCCAGCAGCGTAGATGCAGGGATGAACACTGAAGCTTTCTTT
CDR3aa: CASSVDAGMNTEAFF
j_gene: TRBJ1-1
abundance: .
v_gene: TRBV9
d_gene: .

CDR3nt: TGTGCCAGCAGTCGGTCAGGCGGGAGTCGCAACGAGCAGTACTTC
CDR3aa: CASSRSGGSRNEQYF
j_gene: TRBJ2-7
abundance: .
v_gene: TRBV7-3
d_gene: TRBD2

CDR3nt: TGCAGCGCTGGGGACTCCTGGGGAGATACGCAGTATTTT
CDR3aa: CSAGDSWGDTQYF
j_gene: TRBJ2-3
abundance: .
v_gene: TRBV29-1
d_gene: .

CDR3nt: TGTGCCAGCAGCTTACAACTAGTCGGCACCGGGGAGCTGTTTTTT
CDR3aa: CASSLQLVGTGELFF
j_gene: TRBJ2-2
abundance: .
v_gene: TRBV11-2
d_gene: .

CDR3nt: TGTGCCAGTAGTATAGAAGGTGGGGGTTATAGCAATCAGCCCCAGCATTTT
CDR3aa: CASSIEGGGYSNQPQHF
j_gene: TRBJ1-5
abundance: .
v_gene: TRBV19
d_gene: .

CDR3nt: TGTGCCAGTCACGCTGGGCAGGGGGGATATAATGAGCAGTTCTTC
CDR3aa: CASHAGQGGYNEQFF
j_gene: TRBJ2-1
abundance: .
v_gene: TRBV19
d_gene: .

CDR3nt: TGTGCCAGCAGCGAGGGGACGGGATCGGGCAATCAGCCCCAGCATTTT
CDR3aa: CASSEGTGSGNQPQHF
j_gene: TRBJ1-5
abundance: .
v_gene: TRBV27
d_gene: .

CDR3nt: TGTGCCAGCAGTTTCCGGGACAGCTATGGCTACACCTTC
CDR3aa: CASSFRDSYGYTF
j_gene: TRBJ1-2
abundance: .
v_gene: TRBV27
d_gene: TRBD1

CDR3nt: TGTGCCAGCAGCGCAGGACAGGGCCAGCAAGAGACCCAGTACTTC
CDR3aa: CASSAGQGQQETQYF
j_gene: TRBJ2-5
abundance: .
v_gene: TRBV7-2
d_gene: TRBD1

CDR3nt: TGTGCCAGCAGTTTATCAGGGTCGCACATTCAGTACTTC
CDR3aa: CASSLSGSHIQYF
j_gene: TRBJ2-4
abundance: .
v_gene: TRBV28
d_gene: .

CDR3nt: TGCGCCAGCAGCTTGGGCCCCCTAGGGGATGAGCAGTTCTTC
CDR3aa: CASSLGPLGDEQFF
j_gene: TRBJ2-1
abundance: .
v_gene: TRBV5-1
d_gene: .

CDR3nt: TGTGCCATCAGCCCGGACAGCAACTATGGCTACACCTTC
CDR3aa: CAISPDSNYGYTF
j_gene: TRBJ1-2
abundance: .
v_gene: TRBV10-3
d_gene: .

CDR3nt: TGTGCCAGCAGCGAACGGACAGGGGTTGGCCATGAGCAGTTCTTC
CDR3aa: CASSERTGVGHEQFF
j_gene: TRBJ2-1
abundance: many
v_gene: TRBV7-9
d_gene: TRBD1

CDR3nt: TGCGCCAGCAGCTTGGCCGGGGACATTCAGTACTTC
CDR3aa: CASSLAGDIQYF
j_gene: TRBJ2-4
abundance: .
v_gene: TRBV5-1
d_gene: .